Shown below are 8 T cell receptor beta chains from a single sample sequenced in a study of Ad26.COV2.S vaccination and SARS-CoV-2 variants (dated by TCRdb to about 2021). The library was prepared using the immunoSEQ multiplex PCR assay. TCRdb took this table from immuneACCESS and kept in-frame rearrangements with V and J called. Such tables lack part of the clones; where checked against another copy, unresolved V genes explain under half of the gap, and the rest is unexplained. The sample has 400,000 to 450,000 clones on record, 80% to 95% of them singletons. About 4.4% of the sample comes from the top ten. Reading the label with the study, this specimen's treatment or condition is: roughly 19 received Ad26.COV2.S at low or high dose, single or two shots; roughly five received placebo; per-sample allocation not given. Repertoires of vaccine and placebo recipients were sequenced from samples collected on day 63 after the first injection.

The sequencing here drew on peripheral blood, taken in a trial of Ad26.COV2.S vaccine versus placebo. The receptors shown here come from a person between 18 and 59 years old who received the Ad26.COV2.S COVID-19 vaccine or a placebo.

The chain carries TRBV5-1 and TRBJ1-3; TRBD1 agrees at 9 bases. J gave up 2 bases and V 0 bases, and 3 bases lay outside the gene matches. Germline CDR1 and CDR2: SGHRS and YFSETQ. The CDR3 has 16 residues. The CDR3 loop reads CASSLDGTGTGNTIYF. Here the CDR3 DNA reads TGCGCCAGCAGCTTGGACGGGACAGGGACTGGAAACACCATATATTTT. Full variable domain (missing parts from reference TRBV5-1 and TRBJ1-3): KAGVTQTPRYLIKTRGQQVTLSCSPISGHRSVSWYQQTPGQGLQFLFEYFSETQRNKGNFPGRFSGRQFSNSRSEMNVSTLELGDSALYLCASSLDGTGTGNTIYFGEGSWLTVV.

The CDR3 region is CASSLRLAGGTDTQYF. The CDR3 nucleotides read TGTGCCAGCAGCTTACGTCTAGCGGGAGGCACAGATACGCAGTATTTT. V and J are TRBV5-4 and TRBJ2-3; 10 bases line up with TRBD2. The CDR3 is made up of 16 amino acids. CDR1 and CDR2 from the germline V gene are SGHNT and YYREEE (reference sequence). V shed 2 bases, J shed 1 base, and the junction held 4 bases outside the gene matches.

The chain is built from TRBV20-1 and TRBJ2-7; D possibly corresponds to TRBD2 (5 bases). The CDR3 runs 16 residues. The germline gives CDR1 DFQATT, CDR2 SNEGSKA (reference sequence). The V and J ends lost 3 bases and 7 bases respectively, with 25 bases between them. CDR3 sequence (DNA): TGCAGTGCTAGTCCCAGGCCAGCGGAGGCCGGTGGGGAGCAGTACTTC. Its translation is CSASPRPAEAGGEQYF.

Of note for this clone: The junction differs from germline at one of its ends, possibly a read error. Written as DNA, the CDR3 is TGTGCCAGCAGCTTAATCCTGAATCAGGCCCAGCATTTT. Its translation: CASSLILNQAQHF. J is TRBJ1-5 and V is TRBV7-8; unclear D gene. The CDR3 extends over 13 amino acids. Germline loops: CDR1 SGHVS, CDR2 FQNEAQ.

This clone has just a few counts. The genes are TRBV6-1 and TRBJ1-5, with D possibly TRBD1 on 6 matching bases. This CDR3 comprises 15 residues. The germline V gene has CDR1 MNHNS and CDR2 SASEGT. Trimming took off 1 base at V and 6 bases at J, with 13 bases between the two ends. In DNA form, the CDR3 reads TGTGCCAGCAGTGAAGGGACAGCTAAAGTTCAGCCCCAGCATTTT. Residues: CASSEGTAKVQPQHF.

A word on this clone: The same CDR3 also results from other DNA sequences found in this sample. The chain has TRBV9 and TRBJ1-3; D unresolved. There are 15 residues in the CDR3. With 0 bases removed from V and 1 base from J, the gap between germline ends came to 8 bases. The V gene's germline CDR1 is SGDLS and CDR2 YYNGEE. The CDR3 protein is CASSVGGVSGNTIYF. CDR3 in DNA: TGTGCCAGCAGCGTAGGGGGTGTATCTGGAAACACCATATATTTT. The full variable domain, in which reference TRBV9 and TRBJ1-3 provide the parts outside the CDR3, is DSGVTQTPKHLITATGQRVTLRCSPRSGDLSVYWYQQSLDQGLQFLIQYYNGEERAKGNILERFSAQQFPDLHSELNLSSLELGDSALYFCASSVGGVSGNTIYFGEGSWLTVV.

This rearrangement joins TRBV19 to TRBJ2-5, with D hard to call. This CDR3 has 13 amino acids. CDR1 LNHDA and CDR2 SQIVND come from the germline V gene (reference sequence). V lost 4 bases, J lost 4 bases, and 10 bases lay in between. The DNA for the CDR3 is TGTGCCAGTAGTACGTCGGTGGGAGAGACCCAGTACTTC. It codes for CASSTSVGETQYF. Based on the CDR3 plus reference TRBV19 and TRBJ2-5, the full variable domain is DGGITQSPKYLFRKEGQNVTLSCEQNLNHDAMYWYRQDPGQGLRLIYYSQIVNDFQKGDIAEGYSVSREKKESFPLTVTSAQKNPTAFYLCASSTSVGETQYFGPGTRLLVL.

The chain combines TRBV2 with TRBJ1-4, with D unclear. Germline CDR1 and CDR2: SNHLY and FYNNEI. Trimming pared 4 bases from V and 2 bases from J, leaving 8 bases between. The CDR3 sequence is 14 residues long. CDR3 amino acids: CASSGDVTNEKLFF. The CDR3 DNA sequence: TGTGCCAGCAGTGGTGATGTGACTAATGAAAAACTGTTTTTT.